Sequencing of this T cell receptor (beta chain) was carried out in a study of cytomegalovirus exposure and HLA in healthy donors. Each donor was nominally healthy when sampled (though unrecorded immune exposures were likely). Germline-derived CDR1 and CDR2 are LNHDA and SQIVND (reference sequence). The CDR3 spans 14 residues. V was trimmed by 5 bases and J by 5 bases, leaving 15 bases between them. Study conclusions and caveats: The study put 150 to 200 TCR beta chains on its list as cytomegalovirus-associated.

This clone was counted a few times. The target antigen is unknown. In the PCR, 60 Vbeta and 13 Jbeta primers were used. The protocol was immunoSEQ multiplex PCR, while the TCRdb copy is restricted to in-frame clones and leaves out a portion. The sample holds about 170,000 clones; approximately 70% are singletons and the top ten take under 2.5%. Sequencing input: PBMCs. This TCR came from a human donor in good health. The J gene is TRBJ1-1, the V gene TRBV19; tentative D call: TRBD1 (5 bases). The CDR3 here is CASSGWAGWTEAFF. The CDR3 bases are TGTGCCAGTAGTGGTTGGGCAGGGTGGACTGAAGCTTTCTTT.